Presented here are 15 T cell receptor beta chains from one specimen sequenced in a study of blood T cell repertoires in COVID-19. Profiled with immunoSEQ multiplex PCR; TCRdb holds only in-frame clones, not every one. The sample holds roughly 67,000 clones, around four fifths seen once. Sequencing input: peripheral blood. The origin of the receptors is a woman aged 45-60 years with active or convalescent COVID-19.

This clone was observed a handful of times. The chain is built from TRBV5-4 and TRBJ1-1; no definite D call. V lost 4 bases and J 5 bases, leaving 9 bases between the germline ends. The germline gives CDR1 SGHNT, CDR2 YYREEE (reference sequence). The CDR3 covers 12 residues. The CDR3 nucleotides are TGTGCCAGCAGCAAGCCGGGGACTGAAGCTTTCTTT. It codes for CASSKPGTEAFF.

The V call is TRBV5-4, the J call TRBJ2-1, with 11 bases matching TRBD2. V was clipped by 0 bases and J by 8 bases; unmatched bases: 4. There are 15 residues in the CDR3. Per germline, CDR1 SGHNT and CDR2 YYREEE (reference sequence). CDR3 residues: CASSLGLAGLDEQFF. DNA of the CDR3: TGTGCCAGCAGCTTGGGACTAGCGGGACTCGATGAGCAGTTCTTC.

The chain combines TRBV27 with TRBJ2-7; 7 bases line up with TRBD1. Per germline, CDR1 MNHEY and CDR2 SMNVEV (reference sequence). The CDR3 has 16 residues. The V and J ends lost 4 bases and 3 bases, in that order; junction bases with no gene match: 12. CDR3 sequence reads: CASSSTNRGPFYEQYF. CDR3 DNA sequence: TGTGCCAGCAGTTCTACTAACAGGGGCCCTTTCTACGAGCAGTACTTC.

The CDR3 nucleotides are TGTGCCAGCAGCCCCGCCGGGGTCGGTCAGCCCCAGCATTTT. Translating it yields CASSPAGVGQPQHF. This chain joins TRBV11-2 and TRBJ1-5; D gene unclear. CDR1 is SGHAT and CDR2 is FQNNGV in the germline V gene. Trimming took off 5 bases at V and 6 bases at J, with 14 bases between the two ends. The CDR3 is 14 amino acids.

This sequence joins TRBV15 and TRBJ2-1, with 12 nucleotides matching TRBD2. The CDR3 is 14 amino acids. Germline V gene data show CDR1 as LNHNV and CDR2 as YYDKDF (reference sequence). Trimming took 5 bases from V and 9 from J; bases not matched to a gene: 5. The DNA for the CDR3 is TGTGCCACCAGCCGCCGGACTAGCGGGATTGAGCAGTTCTTC. As protein: CATSRRTSGIEQFF. The full variable domain, completed using reference TRBV15 and TRBJ2-1, is DAMVIQNPRYQVTQFGKPVTLSCSQTLNHNVMYWYQQKSSQAPKLLFHYYDKDFNNEADTPDNFQSRRPNTSFCFLDIRSPGLGDTAMYLCATSRRTSGIEQFFGPGTRLTVL.

The V gene is TRBV11-3, the J gene TRBJ2-3; D is ambiguous. Germline V gives CDR1 SGHNT, CDR2 YENEEA. This CDR3 is 13 amino acids long. Deletions cut 1 base from V and 5 bases from J, with 7 bases between. CDR3 residues: CASSLARGDTQYF. The CDR3 region has the DNA TGTGCCAGCAGCTTAGCTAGAGGAGATACGCAGTATTTT.

The rearrangement links TRBV2 to TRBJ2-1; TRBD2 matches 14 bases. Germline-derived CDR1 and CDR2 are SNHLY and FYNNEI. The CDR3 has 15 amino acids. The V segment lost 6 bases and the J segment 10 bases; nucleotides outside the gene matches: 8. The CDR3 reads CASRGLAGERSEQFF. The DNA of the CDR3 is TGTGCCAGCAGGGGACTAGCGGGGGAGAGGTCCGAGCAGTTCTTC.

The chain combines TRBV6-5 with TRBJ2-3; 8 bases agree with TRBD1. The junction had 7 bases not matched to a gene; V was cut back by 6 bases and J by 2 bases. The CDR3 runs 15 residues. From germline, CDR1 is MNHEY and CDR2 SVGAGI. DNA of the CDR3: TGTGCCAGCAGCGATCAGGGGGCTCTCACAGATACGCAGTATTTT. It codes for CASSDQGALTDTQYF.

The chain uses TRBV27 and TRBJ1-2; the D gene is possibly TRBD1 (5 bases). V lost 2 bases and J lost 8, with 12 bases in between. The CDR3 covers 13 residues. Looked up from germline, CDR1 is MNHEY and CDR2 is SMNVEV (reference sequence). The CDR3 coding sequence is TGTGCCAGCAGTTTACGTCTGGGGCACGGCTACACCTTC. Translated, it gives CASSLRLGHGYTF.

The rearrangement joins TRBV4-3 to TRBJ2-7; 9 positions agree with TRBD1. The junction had 2 bases not matched to a gene; V was cut back by 3 bases and J by 5 bases. Germline values: CDR1 LGHNA, CDR2 YSLEER. The CDR3 totals 13 residues. CDR3 coding DNA: TGCGCCAGCAGCCAGAGGACAGGGGACGAGCAGTACTTC. Protein product: CASSQRTGDEQYF.

This rearrangement joins TRBV7-2 to TRBJ1-2; D is unclear. V dropped 2 bases and J dropped 4 bases, with 8 bases sitting between them. The germline V gene has CDR1 SGHTA and CDR2 FQGNSA. This CDR3 has 13 residues. The chain's CDR3 is CASSLMEIYGYTF. DNA of the CDR3: TGTGCCAGCAGCTTAATGGAGATCTATGGCTACACCTTC.

The CDR3 region is CSVGQGTEEQYF. The CDR3 region has the DNA TGCAGCGTTGGACAGGGGACAGAGGAGCAGTACTTC. The rearrangement links TRBV29-1 to TRBJ2-7; 8 bases match TRBD1. Germline CDR1 reads SQVTM; CDR2 reads ANQGSEA. The CDR3 runs 12 residues. J lost 7 bases, V lost 4 bases, and 6 bases had no gene match.

The chain combines TRBV2 with TRBJ2-3; 10 nucleotides align to TRBD1. The trim removed 10 bases at V and 2 bases at J, leaving 6 bases unmatched. CDR3 length: 14 residues. The germline CDR1 and CDR2 sequences are SNHLY and FYNNEI. In DNA, the CDR3 is TGTGCCATCCCCGGGACAGGGGTCACAGATACGCAGTATTTT. This gives the protein CAIPGTGVTDTQYF.

This chain uses TRBV28 with TRBJ2-7; 11 bases agree with TRBD1. Germline V gene data show CDR1 as MDHEN and CDR2 as SYDVKM. J gave up 4 bases and V 3 bases, and 5 bases lay outside the gene matches. This CDR3 is built from 15 residues. The CDR3 sequence is CASSFRTGGKYEQYF. For the CDR3, the DNA is TGTGCCAGCAGTTTTCGGACAGGGGGCAAGTACGAGCAGTACTTC.

The chain recombines TRBV7-2 with TRBJ2-3; D might be TRBD1 (6 bases). The germline V gene has CDR1 SGHTA and CDR2 FQGNSA. CDR3 length equals 15 residues. V lost 5 bases and J lost 1, with 13 bases in between. DNA of the CDR3: TGTGCCAGCAGCCCACAGGGATGGGGCACAGATACGCAGTATTTT. Protein: CASSPQGWGTDTQYF.